This note documents a single T cell receptor (beta chain) sequence. These data come from a study of blood T cell repertoires in COVID-19. CDR1 MDHEN and CDR2 SYDVKM come from the germline V gene. The CDR3 is made up of 13 amino acids. Between the trimmed V and J ends, which lost 2 bases and 3 bases, there was a span of 7 bases. In the original workflow: Amplification of reference gene primers provided the estimated nucleated cell counts. Sequencing used immunoSEQ multiplex PCR; TCRdb keeps in-frame clones, though not all of them. From that table come the V and J calls and clone size; the DNA was used to work out D and trimming. The repertoire holds about 370,000 clones, with 85% to 90% as singletons. Participant-given clinical history determined each cohort assignment.

This chain connects TRBV28 to TRBJ1-1, with D uncertain. The sequenced sample was PBMCs or T cells enriched from blood (not recorded which). The origin of this receptor is a man aged 18 to 35 who had recovered from COVID-19. CDR3 coding DNA: TGTGCCAGCAGTTTAAGTACTGACACTGAAGCTTTCTTT. Translated, it gives CASSLSTDTEAFF.